The 25 T cell receptor beta chains in this list originate from one sample, sequenced in a study of blood T cell repertoires in COVID-19. Sequenced by immunoSEQ multiplex PCR; TCRdb stores in-frame clones only, minus some. This sample has roughly 59,000 clones, with roughly 80% found just once. Source material: peripheral blood. These receptors originate from a human donor in a cohort sampled during active COVID-19.

This clone was counted a single time. The chain's CDR3 is CASSLSSGIRSYEQYF. CDR3 in DNA: TGTGCCAGCAGCTTGTCTAGCGGGATCCGTTCCTACGAGCAGTACTTC. The chain has TRBV7-9 and TRBJ2-7; 9 nucleotides match TRBD2. Germline loops: CDR1 SEHNR, CDR2 FQNEAQ (reference sequence). V lost 3 bases, J lost 1 base, and 7 bases stayed unmatched. This CDR3 is built from 16 residues. Looking up the rest from reference TRBV7-9 and TRBJ2-7 gives the full variable domain: DTGVSQNPRHKITKRGQNVTFRCDPISEHNRLYWYRQTLGQGPEFLTYFQNEAQLEKSRLLSDRFSAERPKGSFSTLEIQRTEQGDSAMYLCASSLSSGIRSYEQYFGPGTRLTVT.

The chain links TRBV7-6 to TRBJ1-1, with a weak D call TRBD1 (5 bases). The CDR3 is 13 amino acids. Trimming cost V 5 bases and J 5 bases, with 12 bases left between them. From germline, CDR1 is SGHVS and CDR2 FNYEAQ. The CDR3 reads CASSERTKTEAFF. CDR3 DNA: TGTGCCAGCAGCGAAAGGACAAAAACTGAAGCTTTCTTT.

The chain uses TRBV6-1 and TRBJ1-2, with a possible D match to TRBD1 (5 bases). V dropped 4 bases and J dropped 0 bases, with 15 bases sitting between them. Per germline, CDR1 MNHNS and CDR2 SASEGT. The CDR3 contains 16 residues. CDR3 sequence (DNA): TGTGCCAGCAGTGTGGGTTACAGGTCCACTAACTATGGCTACACCTTC. This encodes CASSVGYRSTNYGYTF.

This clone occurred once. CDR3 nucleotides: TGTGCCAGCAGCTTGGCCCTTAACCAGGTTGAGCAGTTCTTC. Translating it yields CASSLALNQVEQFF. The gene calls are TRBV5-4 and TRBJ2-1; D is unclear. Germline CDR1 SGHNT, CDR2 YYREEE (reference sequence). The CDR3 totals 14 residues. V gave up 0 bases and J gave up 9 bases, with 13 bases separating them.

CDR3 loop: CASRQGLAGGLQFF. DNA for the CDR3: TGTGCCAGCAGACAGGGACTAGCGGGAGGTCTTCAATTCTTC. This chain joins TRBV7-2 and TRBJ2-1; 15 bases agree with TRBD2. Losses at the gene ends were 6 bases for V and 16 bases for J; bases not matched to a gene: 10. Germline V gene data show CDR1 as SGHTA and CDR2 as FQGNSA. The CDR3 has 14 residues.

The rearrangement links TRBV5-5 to TRBJ1-3; no reliable D call. The CDR3 contains 15 residues. V lost 1 base and J lost 0, with 8 bases in between. CDR1 and CDR2 from the germline V gene are SGHKS and YYEKEE (reference sequence). As DNA, the CDR3 is TGTGCCAGCAGCTTGTATTACAGCTCTGGAAACACCATATATTTT. This codes for CASSLYYSSGNTIYF. Filled out from reference TRBV5-5 and TRBJ1-3, the complete variable domain reads DAGVTQSPTHLIKTRGQQVTLRCSPISGHKSVSWYQQVLGQGPQFIFQYYEKEERGRGNFPDRFSARQFPNYSSELNVNALLLGDSALYLCASSLYYSSGNTIYFGEGSWLTVV.

This chain uses TRBV6-6 with TRBJ2-3; possibly TRBD2 for D (5 bases). CDR3 length: 14 residues. V was trimmed by 2 bases and J by 0 bases, leaving 6 bases between them. Germline lookup yields CDR1 MNHNY and CDR2 SVGAGI (reference sequence). DNA of the CDR3: TGTGCCAGCAGTTACGAGCGGAGCACAGATACGCAGTATTTT. Its protein product is CASSYERSTDTQYF.

This sequence joins TRBV5-6 and TRBJ2-1; 7 bases fit TRBD2. The CDR3 has 17 residues. The junction had 13 bases not matched to a gene; V was cut back by 1 base and J by 6 bases. Germline V CDR1 and CDR2: SGHDT, YYEEEE. Here the CDR3 DNA reads TGTGCCAGCAGCTTGTATTGGCGGGAGACCCCGGGCAATGAGCAGTTCTTC. This gives the protein CASSLYWRETPGNEQFF.

This clone was counted once. The chain carries TRBV6-1 and TRBJ1-1; TRBD1 is a possible D gene (6 bases). The germline gives CDR1 MNHNS, CDR2 SASEGT. This CDR3 is 17 amino acids long. V dropped 3 bases and J dropped 3 bases, with 20 bases sitting between them. DNA for the CDR3: TGTGCCAGCAGTGAGGGGCAGGGGATTTTGGGTGACACTGAAGCTTTCTTT. This translates into CASSEGQGILGDTEAFF.

This clone was detected a few times. This chain uses TRBV7-6 with TRBJ1-2; 7 bases line up with TRBD1. From germline, CDR1 is SGHVS and CDR2 FNYEAQ. The CDR3 runs to 17 residues. V lost 5 bases, J lost 3 bases, and 15 bases stayed unmatched. In DNA, the CDR3 is TGTGCCAGCAGCCTCGGTACACGAGGGGACAGCTACTATGGCTACACCTTC. This translates into CASSLGTRGDSYYGYTF.

V and J are TRBV3-1 (or the pseudogene TRBV3-2) and TRBJ2-3; a possible D gene is TRBD1 (6 bases). The CDR3 totals 13 residues. The ends were cut back, 3 bases at V and 10 bases at J, with 14 bases in the middle. The germline V gene encodes CDR1 LGHDT and CDR2 YNNKEL (reference sequence). The CDR3 here is CASSQGTSLAQYF. The CDR3 bases are TGTGCCAGCAGCCAGGGGACATCCCTCGCGCAGTATTTT.

This clone was seen a few times. This rearrangement joins TRBV5-4 to TRBJ2-5, with a tentative D call TRBD1 (5 bases). Trimming removed 6 bases at V and 1 base at J, with 16 bases between. This CDR3 comprises 15 residues. CDR1 is SGHNT and CDR2 is YYREEE in the germline V gene (reference sequence). The CDR3 DNA reads TGTGCCAGCACCCAAGGGGCTCAGTCCCAAGAGACCCAGTACTTC. Residues: CASTQGAQSQETQYF.

The gene calls are TRBV28 and TRBJ2-5, with D unclear. With 3 bases removed from V and 0 bases from J, the gap between germline ends came to 8 bases. Germline V lookup: CDR1 MDHEN, CDR2 SYDVKM. The length of the CDR3 is 14 residues. The DNA for the CDR3 is TGTGCCAGCAGTTTCGAGTCGTACCAAGAGACCCAGTACTTC. The encoded protein is CASSFESYQETQYF.

The chain recombines TRBV21-1 with TRBJ2-7; the listed D gene, TRBD2, was not tested against the DNA. TRBV21-1 is tagged as a pseudogene. This CDR3 has 12 residues. DNA for the CDR3: TGTGCCAGCAGCAGAGGCGGATACGAGCAGTACTTC. Its protein product is CASSRGGYEQYF.

V usage is TRBV2 and J usage is TRBJ2-7; TRBD1 agrees at 8 bases. The V segment lost 2 bases and the J segment 3 bases; nucleotides outside the gene matches: 3. CDR3 length: 14 amino acids. Germline-derived CDR1 and CDR2 are SNHLY and FYNNEI. The CDR3 loop reads CASSEQGQGYEQYF. Here the CDR3 DNA reads TGTGCCAGCAGTGAACAAGGACAGGGCTACGAGCAGTACTTC.

This chain uses TRBV6-5 with TRBJ2-7, with a weak D call TRBD2 (6 bases). Germline V gene sequence: CDR1 MNHEY, CDR2 SVGAGI. The V end was cut by 6 bases, the J end by 1 base, with 16 bases between. The CDR3 loop spans 15 amino acids. CDR3 nucleotide sequence: TGTGCCAGCAGACCTTTGGGGGGTGGGTCCTACGAGCAGTACTTC. The encoded protein is CASRPLGGGSYEQYF.

The rearrangement uses TRBV24-1 and TRBJ2-1, with 11 nucleotides matching TRBD1. This CDR3 spans 15 amino acids. Germline CDR1 reads KGHDR; CDR2 reads SFDVKD. With V trimmed by 5 bases and J by 6 bases, 5 bases remained unmatched. CDR3 in amino acids: CATSAFGTGGNEQFF. CDR3 DNA: TGTGCCACCAGTGCCTTTGGGACAGGGGGCAATGAGCAGTTCTTC.

The gene calls are TRBV15 and TRBJ1-2; 9 nucleotides line up with TRBD1. V gave up 4 bases and J gave up 14 bases; unmatched junction bases: 14. The CDR3 has 14 amino acids. CDR1 and CDR2 from the germline V gene are LNHNV and YYDKDF (reference sequence). Here the CDR3 reads CATSITGTGRVLTF. The CDR3 DNA reads TGTGCCACCAGCATAACCGGGACAGGGAGAGTGCTGACCTTC.

This chain uses TRBV28 with TRBJ2-7; 9 bases match TRBD2. The CDR3 totals 12 residues. Germline CDR1 MDHEN, CDR2 SYDVKM. Unmatched junction bases numbered 2, after V lost 7 bases and J lost 4 bases. CDR3: CASTSGKYEQYF. The DNA of the CDR3 is TGTGCCAGCACTAGCGGGAAGTACGAGCAGTACTTC.

This clone was recorded many times. J is TRBJ2-2 and V is TRBV6-4; the match to TRBD2 covers 11 bases. There are 16 residues in the CDR3. V lost 2 bases, J lost 3 bases, and 2 bases stayed unmatched. CDR1 is MRHNA and CDR2 is SNTAGT in the germline V gene. As DNA, the CDR3 is TGTGCCAGCAGTGACACTAGCGGGAGCGACACCGGGGAGCTGTTTTTT. Translating gives CASSDTSGSDTGELFF.

The genes are TRBV4-3 and TRBJ2-5; unclear D gene. The CDR3 contains 14 residues. CDR1 is LGHNA and CDR2 is YSLEER in the germline V gene. V gave up 4 bases and J gave up 2 bases, with 11 bases separating them. The CDR3 DNA follows: TGCGCCAGCAGCCCGTCGGTCGGGCAAGAGACCCAGTACTTC. As protein: CASSPSVGQETQYF.

This rearrangement joins TRBV27 to TRBJ2-3, with unresolved D. Germline assignment: CDR1 MNHEY and CDR2 SMNVEV (reference sequence). The CDR3 runs to 12 residues. Trimming removed 4 bases from V and 6 bases from J, with 8 bases in between. The DNA of the CDR3 is TGTGCCAGCAGTTCCAGGCTTGATACGCAGTATTTT. It yields the protein CASSSRLDTQYF.

The J gene is TRBJ1-1, the V gene TRBV2; D is ambiguous. Trimming pared 6 bases from V and 2 bases from J, leaving 13 bases between. The V gene's germline CDR1 is SNHLY and CDR2 FYNNEI. The CDR3 length is 14 residues. The CDR3 here is CASSSPRPNTEAFF. In DNA form, the CDR3 reads TGTGCCAGCAGCAGTCCCAGGCCAAACACTGAAGCTTTCTTT.

J is TRBJ2-7 and V is TRBV5-4; 7 nucleotides align to TRBD2. After removal of 5 bases from V and 0 bases from J, the junction contained 5 bases not matched to a gene. Germline V gives CDR1 SGHNT, CDR2 YYREEE (reference sequence). This CDR3 region has 14 residues. In nucleotides, the CDR3 is TGTGCCAGCAGAGAAACTAGCGACTCCTACGAGCAGTACTTC. This gives the protein CASRETSDSYEQYF.

This chain links TRBV28 with TRBJ1-5; perhaps TRBD1 as D (6 bases). The CDR3 extends over 14 amino acids. The V gene's germline CDR1 is MDHEN and CDR2 SYDVKM. V dropped 3 bases and J dropped 4 bases, with 10 bases sitting between them. The CDR3 loop reads CASSFWQGNQPQHF. The CDR3 bases are TGTGCCAGCAGTTTTTGGCAGGGGAATCAGCCCCAGCATTTT.